The 2 T cell receptor beta chains below all came from one sample that was sequenced in a study of T cell repertoires in cytomegalovirus infection. Using its own MiXCR run on the reads, TCRdb lists one record per CDR3 protein. This table has 150,000 to 200,000 distinct CDR3 sequences, 15% to 20% appearing once. Sequenced sample: CD8+ T cells from PBMCs. The receptor set was obtained from a human donor in good health (CMV status not recorded). Some clones in this sample may be carry-over from other donors' samples.

This chain joins TRBV7-9 and TRBJ1-1, with D tentatively TRBD1 (6 bases). Germline V gene lookup returns CDR1 SEHNR and CDR2 FQNEAQ (reference sequence). Between the trimmed V and J ends, which lost 5 bases and 0 bases, there was a span of 19 bases. The CDR3 spans 17 residues. DNA for the CDR3: TGTGCCAGCAGCCCACCGCGGGGGGCCCAAATGAACACTGAAGCTTTCTTT. Its translation is CASSPPRGAQMNTEAFF.

This clonotype was counted between two and nine times. The chain uses TRBV6-5 and TRBJ2-5; D gene ambiguous. Germline assignment: CDR1 MNHEY and CDR2 SVGAGI. V dropped 6 bases and J dropped 4 bases, with 12 bases sitting between them. The CDR3 spans 13 residues. CDR3 region: CASSQAVRETQYF. Written as DNA, the CDR3 is TGTGCCAGCAGCCAGGCGGTCCGAGAGACCCAGTACTTC.